This entry concerns a single T cell receptor (beta chain). This CDR3 region has 16 residues. Per germline, CDR1 SGHVS and CDR2 FNYEAQ. J gave up 4 bases and V 4 bases, and 7 bases lay outside the gene matches. This sample is part of a study of blood T cell repertoires in COVID-19. About the study: T cells, B-cell-depleted T cells, or PBMCs provided the cDNA or gDNA that served as material.

Original handling: Estimation of nucleated cell counts was performed using reference gene primer amplification. The method was immunoSEQ multiplex PCR; TCRdb's version includes in-frame clones alone and lacks a portion of them. That table gives V, J and clone size, and the DNA gave D and trimming. The sample contains about 200,000 clones, more than 75% of which appear only once. This TCR was sampled from a man aged 35 to 55 with active or convalescent COVID-19. Material for sequencing was peripheral blood. The V call is TRBV7-6, the J call TRBJ2-2, with TRBD2 matching over 9 bases. The DNA of the CDR3 is TGTGCCAGCAGCTCTTTAGCGGGGGCCGGCACCGGGGAGCTGTTTTTT. Residues: CASSSLAGAGTGELFF.